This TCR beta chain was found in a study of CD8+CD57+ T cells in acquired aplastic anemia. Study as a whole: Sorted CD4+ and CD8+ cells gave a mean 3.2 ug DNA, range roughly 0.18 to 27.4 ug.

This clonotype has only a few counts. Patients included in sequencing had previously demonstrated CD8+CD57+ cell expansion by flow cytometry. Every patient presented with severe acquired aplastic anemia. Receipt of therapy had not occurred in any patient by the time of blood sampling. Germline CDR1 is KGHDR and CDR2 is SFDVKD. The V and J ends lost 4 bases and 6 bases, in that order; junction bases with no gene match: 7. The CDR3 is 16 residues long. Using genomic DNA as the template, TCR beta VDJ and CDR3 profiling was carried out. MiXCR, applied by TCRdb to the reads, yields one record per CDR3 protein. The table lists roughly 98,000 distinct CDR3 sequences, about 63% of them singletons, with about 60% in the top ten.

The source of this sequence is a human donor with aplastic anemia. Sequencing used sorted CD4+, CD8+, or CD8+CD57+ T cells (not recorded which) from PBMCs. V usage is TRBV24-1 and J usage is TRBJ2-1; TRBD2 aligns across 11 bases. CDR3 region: CATSDTGTSGINEQFF. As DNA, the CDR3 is TGTGCCACCAGTGACACCGGGACTAGCGGAATCAATGAGCAGTTCTTC.